Listed here are 9 T cell receptor beta chains from one sample, sequenced in a study of lymphopenia after photon versus proton radiotherapy (dated by TCRdb to about 2019). The library relied on the immunoSEQ multiplex PCR assay. The source is immuneACCESS, and TCRdb retained only in-frame sequences with V and J called. Part of the clones is not carried over; for the studies checked, unresolved V genes explain less than half of this, and the remainder is unexplained. This sample is represented by 55,000 to 70,000 clones; more than 75% of them were singletons. Together, the top ten hold roughly 3% of the sample. The source material was peripheral blood, sampled from a patient treated with photon-based radiotherapy. The receptors stem from a woman in her sixties or seventies with pancreatic cancer.

The genes are TRBV10-1 and TRBJ2-7, with D uncertain. CDR3 length: 16 amino acids. Germline lookup yields CDR1 WNHNN and CDR2 SYGVQD (reference sequence). V lost 8 bases to trimming and J lost 1 base, with 21 bases between them. CDR3 in amino acids: CASDSVCCSLSYEQYF. CDR3 sequence (DNA): TGCGCCAGCGATAGTGTTTGTTGTAGTCTTTCCTACGAGCAGTACTTC.

The chain joins TRBV4-2 to TRBJ1-3; D unclear. The CDR3 has 15 amino acids. Trimming shortened V by 0 bases and J by 4 bases, and 10 bases separated the two germline ends. In germline, CDR1 is LGHNA, CDR2 YNFKEQ. CDR3 in DNA: TGTGCCAGCAGCCAAGATCTCACAACCGGAAACACCATATATTTT. It translates to CASSQDLTTGNTIYF.

The chain has TRBV7-2 and TRBJ2-5; D not resolved. From germline, CDR1 is SGHTA and CDR2 FQGNSA. Trimming removed 1 base at V and 4 bases at J, with 10 bases between. The CDR3 is 14 amino acids. The CDR3 region is CASSLVGNPETQYF. CDR3 DNA: TGTGCCAGCAGCTTAGTGGGGAATCCAGAGACCCAGTACTTC.

The chain is built from TRBV7-9 and TRBJ2-2; D is uncertain. Trimming left V 4 bases short and J 8 bases short, with 8 bases between. The CDR3 spans 12 residues. Germline loops: CDR1 SEHNR, CDR2 FQNEAQ (reference sequence). The DNA for the CDR3 is TGTGCCAGCAGCTCACTTACGGGGGAGCTGTTTTTT. It translates to CASSSLTGELFF.

This chain connects TRBV15 to TRBJ2-7; 7 positions agree with TRBD2. This CDR3 contains 16 residues. Unmatched junction bases numbered 5, after V lost 0 bases and J lost 0 bases. Germline V CDR1 and CDR2: LNHNV, YYDKDF (reference sequence). CDR3 bases: TGTGCCACCAGCAGAGATCTAGCGGACACCTCCTACGAGCAGTACTTC. Translation gives CATSRDLADTSYEQYF.

The chain joins TRBV19 to TRBJ1-4, with 8 bases identical to TRBD1. Losses at the gene ends were 5 bases for V and 6 bases for J; bases not matched to a gene: 5. The V gene's germline CDR1 is LNHDA and CDR2 SQIVND (reference sequence). The CDR3 loop spans 14 amino acids. The CDR3 here is CASSGDRGYEKLFF. The CDR3 DNA is TGTGCCAGTAGTGGAGACAGGGGCTATGAAAAACTGTTTTTT.

The chain joins TRBV2 to TRBJ1-3; 7 positions match TRBD1. The germline CDR1 and CDR2 sequences are SNHLY and FYNNEI. Trimming took 6 bases from V and 7 from J; bases not matched to a gene: 6. The CDR3 has 13 amino acids. The chain's CDR3 is CASSRDRRNTIYF. CDR3 DNA: TGTGCCAGCAGCCGGGACAGAAGGAACACCATATATTTT.

The V call is TRBV5-1, the J call TRBJ1-6; 8 bases are a match to TRBD1. Germline assignment: CDR1 SGHRS and CDR2 YFSETQ. The CDR3 runs 15 residues. Trimming removed 0 bases from V and 9 bases from J; junction bases left unmatched: 5. CDR3 in amino acids: CASSLALDRGSPLHF. DNA of the CDR3: TGCGCCAGCAGCTTGGCCCTAGACAGGGGTTCACCCCTCCACTTT. Together with reference TRBV5-1 and TRBJ1-6, the CDR3 gives the full variable domain: KAGVTQTPRYLIKTRGQQVTLSCSPISGHRSVSWYQQTPGQGLQFLFEYFSETQRNKGNFPGRFSGRQFSNSRSEMNVSTLELGDSALYLCASSLALDRGSPLHFGNGTRLTVT.

Only a few counts were recorded for this clone. The V gene is TRBV5-4, the J gene TRBJ2-2; TRBD2 matches 12 bases. Germline CDR1 and CDR2: SGHNT and YYREEE (reference sequence). The trim removed 3 bases at V and 4 bases at J, leaving 10 bases unmatched. The CDR3 spans 18 residues. The CDR3, as DNA: TGTGCCAGCAGCTCGTTACTAGCGGGAGGCCCAACCACCGGGGAGCTGTTTTTT. Translating gives CASSSLLAGGPTTGELFF.